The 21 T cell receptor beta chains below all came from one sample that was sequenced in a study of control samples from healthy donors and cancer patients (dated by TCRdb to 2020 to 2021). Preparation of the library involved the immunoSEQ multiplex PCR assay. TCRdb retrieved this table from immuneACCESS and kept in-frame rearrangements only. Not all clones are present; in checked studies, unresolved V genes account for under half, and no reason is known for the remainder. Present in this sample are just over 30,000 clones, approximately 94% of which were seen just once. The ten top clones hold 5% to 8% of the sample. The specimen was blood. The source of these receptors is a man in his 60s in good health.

CDR3: CASRDRDYNEQFF. For the CDR3, the DNA is TGTGCCAGCCGGGACAGGGACTACAATGAGCAGTTCTTC. The V and J genes are TRBV7-2 and TRBJ2-1; 9 nucleotides agree with TRBD1. CDR3 length: 13 residues. After removal of 8 bases from V and 3 bases from J, the junction contained 2 bases not matched to a gene. CDR1 and CDR2 (germline): SGHTA, FQGNSA.

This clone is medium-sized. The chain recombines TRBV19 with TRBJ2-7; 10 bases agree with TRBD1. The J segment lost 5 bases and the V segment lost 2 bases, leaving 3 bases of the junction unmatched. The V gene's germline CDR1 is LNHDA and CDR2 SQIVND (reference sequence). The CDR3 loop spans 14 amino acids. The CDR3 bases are TGTGCCAGTAGTATACTTGGGACAGGGGACGAGCAGTACTTC. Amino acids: CASSILGTGDEQYF. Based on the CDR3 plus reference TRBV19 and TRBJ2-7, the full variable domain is DGGITQSPKYLFRKEGQNVTLSCEQNLNHDAMYWYRQDPGQGLRLIYYSQIVNDFQKGDIAEGYSVSREKKESFPLTVTSAQKNPTAFYLCASSILGTGDEQYFGPGTRLTVT.

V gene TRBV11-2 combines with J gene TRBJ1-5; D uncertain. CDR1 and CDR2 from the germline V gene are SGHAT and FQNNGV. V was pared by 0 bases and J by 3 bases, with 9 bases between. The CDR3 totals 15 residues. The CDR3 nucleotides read TGTGCCAGCAGCTTAGATCTTGGGGTCAATCAGCCCCAGCATTTT. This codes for CASSLDLGVNQPQHF.

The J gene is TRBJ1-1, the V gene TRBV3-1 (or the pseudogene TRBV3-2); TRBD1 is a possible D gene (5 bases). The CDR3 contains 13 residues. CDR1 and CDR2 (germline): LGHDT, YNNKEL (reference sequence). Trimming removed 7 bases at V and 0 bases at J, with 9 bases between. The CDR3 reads CASKDRLNTEAFF. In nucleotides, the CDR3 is TGTGCCAGCAAAGACAGACTGAACACTGAAGCTTTCTTT.

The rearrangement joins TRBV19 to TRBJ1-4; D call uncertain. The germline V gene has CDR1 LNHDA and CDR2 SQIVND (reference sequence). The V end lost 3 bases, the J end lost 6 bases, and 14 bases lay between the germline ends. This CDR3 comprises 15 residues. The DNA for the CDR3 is TGTGCCAGTAGTATTGGAGGTGTCATCGATGAAAAACTGTTTTTT. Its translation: CASSIGGVIDEKLFF.

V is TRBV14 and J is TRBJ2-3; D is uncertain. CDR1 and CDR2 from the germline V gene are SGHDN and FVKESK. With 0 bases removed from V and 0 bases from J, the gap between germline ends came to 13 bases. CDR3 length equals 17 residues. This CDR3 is CASSQDQPPASTDTQYF. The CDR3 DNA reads TGTGCCAGCAGCCAAGATCAGCCCCCAGCTAGCACAGATACGCAGTATTTT.

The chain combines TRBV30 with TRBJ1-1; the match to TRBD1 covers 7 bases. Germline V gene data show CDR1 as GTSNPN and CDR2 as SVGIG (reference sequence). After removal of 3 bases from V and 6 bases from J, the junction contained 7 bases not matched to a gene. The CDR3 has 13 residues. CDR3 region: CAWREQGISEAFF. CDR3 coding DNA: TGTGCCTGGAGAGAACAGGGGATCTCTGAAGCTTTCTTT.

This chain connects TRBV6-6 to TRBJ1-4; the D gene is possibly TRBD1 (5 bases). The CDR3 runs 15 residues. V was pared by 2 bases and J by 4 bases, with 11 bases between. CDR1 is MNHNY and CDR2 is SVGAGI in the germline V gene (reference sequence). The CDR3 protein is CASSYPGSDNEKLFF. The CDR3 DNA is TGTGCCAGCAGTTACCCAGGGTCGGATAATGAAAAACTGTTTTTT.

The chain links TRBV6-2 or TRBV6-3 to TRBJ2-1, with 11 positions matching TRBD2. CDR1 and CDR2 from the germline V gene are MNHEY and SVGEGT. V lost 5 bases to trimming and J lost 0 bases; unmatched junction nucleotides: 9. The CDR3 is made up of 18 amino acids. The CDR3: CASSQLAGGSVSYNEQFF. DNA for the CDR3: TGTGCCAGCAGTCAGCTAGCGGGGGGTTCCGTCTCCTACAATGAGCAGTTCTTC.

Here the CDR3 DNA reads TGTGCCAGCAGCAGGGGTTCTAGCACAGATACGCAGTATTTT. This codes for CASSRGSSTDTQYF. This sequence joins TRBV3-1 (or the pseudogene TRBV3-2) and TRBJ2-3; tentative D call: TRBD1 (5 bases). Between the trimmed V and J ends, which lost 5 bases and 0 bases, there was a span of 9 bases. CDR3 length equals 14 residues. Germline lookup yields CDR1 LGHDT and CDR2 YNNKEL (reference sequence).

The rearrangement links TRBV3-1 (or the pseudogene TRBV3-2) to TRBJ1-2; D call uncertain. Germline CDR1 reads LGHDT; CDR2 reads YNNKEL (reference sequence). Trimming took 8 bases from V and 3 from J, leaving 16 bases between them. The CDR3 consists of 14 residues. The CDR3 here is CASLAAGRYYGYTF. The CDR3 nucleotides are TGTGCCAGCCTAGCAGCTGGACGGTACTATGGCTACACCTTC.

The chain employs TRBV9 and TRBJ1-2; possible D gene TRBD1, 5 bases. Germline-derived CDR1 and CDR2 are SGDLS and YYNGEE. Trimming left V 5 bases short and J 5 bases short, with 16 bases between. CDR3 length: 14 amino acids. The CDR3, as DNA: TGTGCCAGCAGTCCGGAGGGGCGTTGGTATGGCTACACCTTC. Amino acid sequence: CASSPEGRWYGYTF.

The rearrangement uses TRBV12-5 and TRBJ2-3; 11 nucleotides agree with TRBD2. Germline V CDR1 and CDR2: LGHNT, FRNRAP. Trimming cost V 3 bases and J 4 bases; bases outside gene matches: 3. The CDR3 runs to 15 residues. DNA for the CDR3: TGTGCTAGTGGTTTTAGCGGGGGGGCCGCAGATACGCAGTATTTT. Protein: CASGFSGGAADTQYF.

In DNA, the CDR3 is TGTGCCAGCTCACCACCCCTAGGGGGAATGAGTCAGCCCCAGCATTTT. It is translated as CASSPPLGGMSQPQHF. V gene TRBV18 combines with J gene TRBJ1-5, with D possibly being TRBD1 (6 bases). This CDR3 spans 16 amino acids. Germline CDR1 is KGHSH and CDR2 is LQKENI. The V end was cut by 0 bases, the J end by 6 bases, with 15 bases between.

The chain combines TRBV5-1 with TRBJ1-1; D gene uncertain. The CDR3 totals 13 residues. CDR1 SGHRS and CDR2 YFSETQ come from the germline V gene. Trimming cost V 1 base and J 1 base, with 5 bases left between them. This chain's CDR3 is CASSLWENTEAFF. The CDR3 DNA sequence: TGCGCCAGCAGCTTGTGGGAGAACACTGAAGCTTTCTTT.

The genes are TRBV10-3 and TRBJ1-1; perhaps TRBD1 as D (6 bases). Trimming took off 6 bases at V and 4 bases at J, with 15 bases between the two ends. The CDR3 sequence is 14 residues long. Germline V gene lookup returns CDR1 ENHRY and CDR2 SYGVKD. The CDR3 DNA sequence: TGTGCCATCAGCGCGGACAGCTTCAGCACTGAAGCTTTCTTT. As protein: CAISADSFSTEAFF.

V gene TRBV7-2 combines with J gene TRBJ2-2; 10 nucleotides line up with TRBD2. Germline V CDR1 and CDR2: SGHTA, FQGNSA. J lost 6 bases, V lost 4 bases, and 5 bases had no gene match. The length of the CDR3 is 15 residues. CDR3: CASSSSAGGPGELFF. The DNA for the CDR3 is TGTGCCAGCAGCTCGTCAGCGGGGGGGCCCGGGGAGCTGTTTTTT.

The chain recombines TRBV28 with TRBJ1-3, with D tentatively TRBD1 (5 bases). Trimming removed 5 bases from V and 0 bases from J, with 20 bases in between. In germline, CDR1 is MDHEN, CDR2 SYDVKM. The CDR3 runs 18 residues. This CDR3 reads CASSTIGRGFNSGNTIYF. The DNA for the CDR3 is TGTGCCAGCAGTACTATTGGGAGGGGATTTAACTCTGGAAACACCATATATTTT.

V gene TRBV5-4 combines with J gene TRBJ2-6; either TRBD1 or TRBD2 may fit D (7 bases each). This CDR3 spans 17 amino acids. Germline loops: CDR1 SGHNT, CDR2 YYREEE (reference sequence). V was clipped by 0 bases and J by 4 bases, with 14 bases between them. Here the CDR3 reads CASSLDRGGLGANVLTF. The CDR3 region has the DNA TGTGCCAGCAGCTTGGACAGGGGAGGGTTAGGGGCCAACGTCCTGACTTTC.

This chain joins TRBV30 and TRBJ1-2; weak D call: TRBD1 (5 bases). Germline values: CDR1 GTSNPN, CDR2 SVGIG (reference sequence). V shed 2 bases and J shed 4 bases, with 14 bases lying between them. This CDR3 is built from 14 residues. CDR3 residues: CAWSRGPAGYGYTF. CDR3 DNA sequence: TGTGCCTGGAGTCGGGGCCCAGCGGGCTATGGCTACACCTTC.

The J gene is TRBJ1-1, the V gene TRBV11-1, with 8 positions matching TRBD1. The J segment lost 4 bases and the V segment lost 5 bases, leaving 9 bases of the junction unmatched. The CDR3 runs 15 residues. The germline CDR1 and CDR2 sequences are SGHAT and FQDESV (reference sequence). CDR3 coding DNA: TGTGCCAGCAGCCCTACAGGGGGTAGGGGCACTGAAGCTTTCTTT. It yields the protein CASSPTGGRGTEAFF.